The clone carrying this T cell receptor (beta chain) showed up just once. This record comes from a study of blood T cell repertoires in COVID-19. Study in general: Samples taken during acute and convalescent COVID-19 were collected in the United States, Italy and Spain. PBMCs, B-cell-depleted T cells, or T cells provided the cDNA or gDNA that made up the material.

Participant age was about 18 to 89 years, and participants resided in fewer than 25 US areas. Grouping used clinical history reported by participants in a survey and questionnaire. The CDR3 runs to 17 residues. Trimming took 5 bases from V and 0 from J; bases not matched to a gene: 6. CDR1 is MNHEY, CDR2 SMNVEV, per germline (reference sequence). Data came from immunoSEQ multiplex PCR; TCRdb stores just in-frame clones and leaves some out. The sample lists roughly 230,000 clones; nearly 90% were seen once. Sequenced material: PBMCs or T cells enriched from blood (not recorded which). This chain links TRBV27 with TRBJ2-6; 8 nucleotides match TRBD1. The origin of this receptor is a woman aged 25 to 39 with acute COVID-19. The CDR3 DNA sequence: TGTGCCAGCAGTCCCCAGGGGGCGCTCTCTGGGGCCAACGTCCTGACTTTC. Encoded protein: CASSPQGALSGANVLTF.